A selection of T cell receptor beta chains follows, all from one sample in a study of control samples from healthy donors and cancer patients. The method was immunoSEQ multiplex PCR; TCRdb's version includes in-frame clones alone and lacks a portion of them. The sample includes approximately 84,000 clones, 90% to 95% of them seen just once. Sequencing was done on a sample of blood. The receptor set was obtained from a man in his thirties or forties in good health. CDR3s include the opening cysteine and the closing phenylalanine or tryptophan. A D gene is named only where the DNA matches it firmly. Size is omitted from some rows. Given values are once, few, many or a class for expanded clones.

TRBD2	NA	14	TRBJ2-7	TRBV19	TGTGCCAGTAGTCTAACTAGCGGGAGTGGGGAGCAGTACTTC	CASSLTSGSGEQYF
TRBD2	NA	14	TRBJ2-3	TRBV9	TGTGCCAGCAGGTATGGGAGCGGGACCGGGGAAGGGTATTTT	CASRYGSGTGEGYF
TRBD1	NA	16	TRBJ2-7	TRBV9	TGTGCCAGCAGCTCGTTCGACAGGGCTAGCTCCTACGAGCAGTACTTC	CASSSFDRASSYEQYF
NA	NA	16	TRBJ1-1	TRBV4-3	TGCGCCAGCAGCCAAGAAGGGAGTCGCAGGGTCACTGAAGCTTTCTTT	CASSQEGSRRVTEAFF
NA	NA	14	TRBJ1-1	TRBV6-5	TGTGCCAGCAGTAAGGGACTACTGGACACTGAAGCTTTCTTT	CASSKGLLDTEAFF
NA	once	11	TRBJ2-5	TRBV7-9	TGTGCCAGCCTTGGGGGAGAGACCCAGTACTTC	CASLGGETQYF
NA	NA	14	TRBJ1-1	TRBV27	TGTGCCAGCAGTCTAGGCCCAGGGAACACTGAAGCTTTCTTT	CASSLGPGNTEAFF
NA	once	15	TRBJ2-5	TRBV10-1	TGCGCCAGCAGTGAGTCGGGGGGCCCAACGGAGACCCAGTACTTC	CASSESGGPTETQYF
NA	once	14	TRBJ1-4	TRBV30	TGTGCCTGGAGTGCGGGGGTACTATTCGAAAAACTGTTTTTT	CAWSAGVLFEKLFF
NA	NA	14	TRBJ1-1	TRBV3-1/TRBV3-2	TGTGCCAGCAGCCAAGTAGGGGGGAACACTGAAGCTTTCTTT	CASSQVGGNTEAFF
NA	NA	17	TRBJ1-5	TRBV6-2/TRBV6-3	TGTGCCAGCAGTTACTTCGCTATTGACAGTTCGGATCAGCCCCAGCATTTT	CASSYFAIDSSDQPQHF
NA	NA	13	TRBJ2-7	TRBV5-1	TGCGCCAGCAGCTTGAGCAGGGGCCACGAGCAGTACTTC	CASSLSRGHEQYF
NA	once	16	TRBJ1-3	TRBV25-1	TGTGCCAGCAGTGGCGACAGGTTAAGCTCTGGAAACACCATATATTTT	CASSGDRLSSGNTIYF
NA	NA	14	TRBJ1-3	TRBV9	TGTGCCAGCTCGGGGAGTGGCTCTGGAAACACCATATATTTT	CASSGSGSGNTIYF
TRBD1	NA	14	TRBJ1-6	TRBV9	TGTGCCAGCAGCCCAGGACAGGGCTTCGTGGCCCTCCACTTT	CASSPGQGFVALHF
TRBD2	NA	13	TRBJ2-5	TRBV9	TGTGCCAGCAGCGCACTAGCGCAGGAGACCCAGTACTTC	CASSALAQETQYF
NA	NA	14	TRBJ2-1	TRBV4-2	TGTGCCAGCAGCCAAGATCTTGCAGACAATGAGCAGTTCTTC	CASSQDLADNEQFF
TRBD2	NA	18	TRBJ2-3	TRBV3-1/TRBV3-2	TGTGCCAGCAGCCAAGAGGGACTAGCGGGAGGGGGCACAGATACGCAGTATTTT	CASSQEGLAGGGTDTQYF
TRBD2	NA	14	TRBJ2-3	TRBV27	TGTGCCAGCAGAGCGGGGATTGGGACAGATACGCAGTATTTT	CASRAGIGTDTQYF
NA	NA	16	TRBJ2-1	TRBV27	TGTGCCAGCAGTTTCTTACCCCAGAGCACCGACAATGAGCAGTTCTTC	CASSFLPQSTDNEQFF
NA	once	16	TRBJ1-2	TRBV12-5	TGTGCTAGTGGTCCGGGTTGGGAGGGTAGACCCGATGGCTACACCTTC	CASGPGWEGRPDGYTF
NA	NA	14	TRBJ1-2	TRBV3-1/TRBV3-2	TGTGCCAGCAGCCAAGGCCTAGCTAACTATGGCTACACCTTC	CASSQGLANYGYTF
NA	NA	10	TRBJ2-3	TRBV6-5	TGTGCCAGCAGATCAAATACGCAGTATTTT	CASRSNTQYF
TRBD1	NA	15	TRBJ2-7	TRBV6-5	TGTGCCAGCAGGAATTCCGGGACAGCGTCCTACGAGCAGTACTTC	CASRNSGTASYEQYF
TRBD1	few	14	TRBJ2-7	TRBV27	TGTGCCAGCAGTCTCGGACAGGGGGCTGACGAGCAGTACTTC	CASSLGQGADEQYF
TRBD1	NA	15	TRBJ1-2	TRBV5-1	TGCGCCAGCAGCTTGGATGGGACAGGTGACTATGGCTACACCTTC	CASSLDGTGDYGYTF
NA	NA	14	TRBJ1-4	TRBV5-4	TGTGCCAGCAGCTTTAAAGCGGCTAATGAAAAACTGTTTTTT	CASSFKAANEKLFF
TRBD1	NA	15	TRBJ1-2	TRBV18	TGTGCCAGCTCACCGATCGGACAGGGTGAGATTGGCTACACCTTC	CASSPIGQGEIGYTF
NA	NA	11	TRBJ2-7	TRBV10-3	TGTGCCATCCTGAGGGGCAACGAGCAGTACTTC	CAILRGNEQYF